This T cell receptor (beta chain) was sequenced during a study of T cell repertoires in cytomegalovirus infection. Study at large: Used in the study were CMV epitopes, some recently identified and HLA-C-restricted, others well-studied and HLA-B-restricted. Public TCR beta signature analysis indicated the presence of both CMV infection and matching HLA type.

A word on this clonotype: Its antigen is currently unknown.

The junction had 10 bases not matched to a gene; V was cut back by 0 bases and J by 0 bases. The CDR3 is 17 amino acids. Germline V gene data show CDR1 as DFQATT and CDR2 as SNEGSKA (reference sequence). TCRdb used MiXCR to reprocess the reads, holding one entry per CDR3 protein. This table holds tens of thousands of distinct CDR3 sequences, 24% found once. Findings and caveats of the study: CMV-specific TCR beta clonotypes restricted by HLA-C dominated the ex vivo response. Summed frequency of public TCR beta families distinguished CMV carriers with the relevant HLA.

This clonotype originated in a human donor in good health (CMV status not recorded). Some clones in this sample may be carry-over from other donors' samples. The V and J genes are TRBV20-1 and TRBJ2-5, with TRBD2 matching over 7 bases. Material: CD8+ T cells from cultured PBMCs, obtained from culture after CMV antigen stimulation. The chain's CDR3 is CSARDGRGTGYQETQYF. CDR3 nucleotide sequence: TGCAGTGCTAGAGATGGGAGGGGAACGGGGTACCAAGAGACCCAGTACTTC.